A selection of T cell receptor beta chains follows, all from one sample in a study of T cell changes during pregnancy in multiple sclerosis. Sequencing was performed with immunoSEQ multiplex PCR; in TCRdb, only in-frame clones are kept and a portion is missing. The data hold around 69,000 clones, with around nine tenths observed a single time. The specimen comprised peripheral blood, sampled in the second trimester of pregnancy. The receptors were sampled from a female donor in good health, enrolled as a control in a pregnancy study. The CDR3 runs from the conserved cysteine through the conserved F or W. D genes are given only for firm matches. The size entry is marked missing in some rows and otherwise reads once, few, many or a size class.

len,j_gene,v_gene,d_gene,abundance,CDR3nt,CDR3aa
14,TRBJ2-1,TRBV7-2,-,-,TGTGCCAGCAGCTTTCAGGGATCGATTGTGGAGCAGTTCTTC,CASSFQGSIVEQFF
14,TRBJ2-1,TRBV2,TRBD2,once,TGTGCCAGTAGCGGGGGCAGCTCCTACAATGAGCAGTTCTTC,CASSGGSSYNEQFF
15,TRBJ2-7,TRBV7-9,TRBD2,-,TGTGCCAGCAGCTTAAGTCTAGCGGGGGACTACGAGCAGTACTTC,CASSLSLAGDYEQYF
17,TRBJ1-5,TRBV28,TRBD1,once,TGTGCCAGCAGTTTCCGGTCGACAGGGGGAAGCAATCAGCCCCAGCATTTT,CASSFRSTGGSNQPQHF
16,TRBJ2-1,TRBV7-3,TRBD2,-,TGTGCCAGCAGCCCCACAAGTGGGGGGGGATATAATGAGCAGTTCTTC,CASSPTSGGGYNEQFF
14,TRBJ1-2,TRBV7-2,-,-,TGTGCCAGCAGCTTAGAGGCGGATTTATATGGCTACACCTTC,CASSLEADLYGYTF
11,TRBJ1-1,TRBV15,-,-,TGTGCGACCCGGGAGAACACTGAAGCTTTCTTT,CATRENTEAFF
13,TRBJ2-1,TRBV4-3,-,-,TGCGCCAGCAGCCAAGAAGAGGGGGTTGAGCAGTTCTTC,CASSQEEGVEQFF
15,TRBJ2-7,TRBV25-1,TRBD2,-,TGTGCCAGCCACTCAGCGGGGACTGGCTCCTACGAGCAGTACTTC,CASHSAGTGSYEQYF
16,TRBJ1-2,TRBV7-9,TRBD1,-,TGTGCCAGCAGCTTAGGAGGGGGGGCAGGGGGCGATGGCTACACCTTC,CASSLGGGAGGDGYTF
16,TRBJ1-5,TRBV5-1,-,-,TGCGCCAGCAGCCGCACGACAGGAGTGGAGGATCAGCCCCAGCATTTT,CASSRTTGVEDQPQHF
13,TRBJ2-7,TRBV11-2,TRBD1,-,TGTGCCAGCAGTTCGACAGGGGGAAGGGAGCAGTACTTC,CASSSTGGREQYF
14,TRBJ1-6,TRBV28,TRBD1,once,TGTGCCAGCAGGGTACAGGGGGCGGTTTCACCCCTCCACTTT,CASRVQGAVSPLHF
14,TRBJ1-5,TRBV18,-,-,TGTGCCAGCTCACCCTCACAGGGTGGCGAGCCCCAGCATTTT,CASSPSQGGEPQHF
15,TRBJ1-1,TRBV6-5,-,-,TGTGCCAGCAGTTACTCCAGGGGAGTGTACACTGAAGCTTTCTTT,CASSYSRGVYTEAFF
13,TRBJ1-1,TRBV7-9,TRBD1,-,TGTGCCAGCAGCCCGACAGGGGACACTGAAGCTTTCTTT,CASSPTGDTEAFF
11,TRBJ2-1,TRBV6-6,-,-,TGTGCCACCGGGGGTTTTGGGGAGCAGTTCTTC,CATGGFGEQFF
16,TRBJ1-1,TRBV7-2,-,-,TGTGCCAGCAGCTTACGGTCGGGAGTTATGAACACTGAAGCTTTCTTT,CASSLRSGVMNTEAFF
15,TRBJ1-4,TRBV5-1,TRBD1,-,TGCGCCAGCAGCTCAACGGACAGGGGAAATGAAAAACTGTTTTTT,CASSSTDRGNEKLFF
13,TRBJ1-2,TRBV19,TRBD1,-,TGTGCCAGCCGATACAGGGGCTACTATGGCTACACCTTC,CASRYRGYYGYTF
13,TRBJ1-6,TRBV2,-,-,TGTGCCAGCACGGACAGAGAAAATTCACCCCTCCACTTT,CASTDRENSPLHF
14,TRBJ2-7,TRBV10-2,-,-,TGCGCCAGCAGTGAGATTAGTCCCACCTACGAGCAGTACTTC,CASSEISPTYEQYF
16,TRBJ2-2,TRBV4-3,-,once,TGCGCCAGCAGCCAAGATTTGGGGACACCCACCGGGGAGCTGTTTTTT,CASSQDLGTPTGELFF
14,TRBJ2-2,TRBV7-2,-,-,TGTGCCAGCACCCGTATCCAGGTGGCCGGGGAGCTGTTTTTT,CASTRIQVAGELFF
11,TRBJ1-2,TRBV6-6,-,-,TGTGCCAGCCGAGAAAACTATGGCTACACCTTC,CASRENYGYTF
18,TRBJ1-4,TRBV5-4,TRBD1,-,TGTGCCAGCAGCTCGGCGACAGGGTCGGTATCCGGTAATGAAAAACTGTTTTTT,CASSSATGSVSGNEKLFF
14,TRBJ1-2,TRBV6-1,TRBD1,-,TGTGCCAGCACCTTGGACAGGGGGCGAGGTGGCTACACCTTC,CASTLDRGRGGYTF
17,TRBJ2-2,TRBV11-3,-,-,TGTGCCAGCAGCTTAGAAAGGGGTTCGTTTCTCACCGGGGAGCTGTTTTTT,CASSLERGSFLTGELFF
14,TRBJ1-3,TRBV19,-,once,TGTGCCAGTAGTATAAGCAGGGGTGGAAACACCATATATTTT,CASSISRGGNTIYF
14,TRBJ2-4,TRBV6-1,-,few,TGTGCCAGGCCGGGGACACCTAGCCGGGGCATTCAGTACTTC,CARPGTPSRGIQYF
14,TRBJ1-1,TRBV9,-,-,TGTGCCAGCAGCGTAGGAGGGATGAACACTGAAGCTTTCTTT,CASSVGGMNTEAFF
15,TRBJ1-1,TRBV18,-,once,TGTGCCAGCTCACCACCGGGACACGGGAACACTGAAGCTTTCTTT,CASSPPGHGNTEAFF
13,TRBJ2-1,TRBV30,TRBD2,-,TGTGCCCGCCAGCGGGGGCCCTACAATGAGCAGTTCTTC,CARQRGPYNEQFF
16,TRBJ2-1,TRBV7-2,TRBD2,-,TGTGCCAGCAGCGGAGCTAGCGGGGGGAACTACAATGAGCAGTTCTTC,CASSGASGGNYNEQFF
15,TRBJ1-6,TRBV7-9,TRBD1,-,TGTGCCACCACGGCCCCGGGACAGGGGAATTCACCCCTCCACTTT,CATTAPGQGNSPLHF
17,TRBJ2-5,TRBV7-8,TRBD2,-,TGTGCCAGCAGCTTACTGGGTAGCGGGGGGCTTCAGGAGACCCAGTACTTC,CASSLLGSGGLQETQYF
14,TRBJ2-7,TRBV4-2,-,-,TGTGCCAGCAGCCAGACGGGGAGCTCCTACGAGCAGTACTTC,CASSQTGSSYEQYF
14,TRBJ1-2,TRBV5-6,-,-,TGTGCCAGCAGCTTCGGCGGGGTGAACTATGGCTACACCTTC,CASSFGGVNYGYTF
16,TRBJ1-1,TRBV7-2,TRBD1,few,TGTGCCAGCTATTCACTGACAGGGCGCATGAACACTGAAGCTTTCTTT,CASYSLTGRMNTEAFF
17,TRBJ1-2,TRBV14,TRBD1,-,TGTGCCAGCAGCCAGTCCCTGACTCGACAGGGGGCTGATGGCTACACCTTC,CASSQSLTRQGADGYTF
15,TRBJ2-3,TRBV6-1,TRBD2,-,TGTGCCAGCAGTGAACAGCGGGGGGTCACAGATACGCAGTATTTT,CASSEQRGVTDTQYF
17,TRBJ1-2,TRBV19,-,few,TGTGCCAGTAGTAGGCCATTACAGGGAACGACTAACTATGGCTACACCTTC,CASSRPLQGTTNYGYTF
16,TRBJ2-5,TRBV6-5,TRBD1,-,TGTGCCAGCAGTTACACGGGACAGGGTCTCCAAGAGACCCAGTACTTC,CASSYTGQGLQETQYF
12,TRBJ2-1,TRBV6-5,TRBD1,-,TGTGCCAGCAGTGTCCAGGGGGTTAAGCAGTTCTTC,CASSVQGVKQFF
11,TRBJ2-7,TRBV2,-,-,TGTGCCAGCATAGAATTCTACGAGCAGTACTTC,CASIEFYEQYF
13,TRBJ2-3,TRBV6-6,-,-,TGTGCCAGCAGTTATCCGGGCACAGATACGCAGTATTTT,CASSYPGTDTQYF
17,TRBJ2-2,TRBV7-9,TRBD1,-,TGTGCCAGCAGCTTCTCCAGGGGGCTAAGGGAAACCGGGGAGCTGTTTTTT,CASSFSRGLRETGELFF
15,TRBJ2-5,TRBV7-2,TRBD2,once,TGTGCCAGCAGCTTAGGTAGCGGGGGCCAAGAGACCCAGTACTTC,CASSLGSGGQETQYF
12,TRBJ2-5,TRBV7-2,-,few,TGTGCCAGCAGGCTTTACGGGGAGACCCAGTACTTC,CASRLYGETQYF
14,TRBJ2-1,TRBV28,TRBD2,-,TGTGCCAGCAGACGGGGGGGGTCATACAATGAGCAGTTCTTC,CASRRGGSYNEQFF
13,TRBJ2-7,TRBV28,TRBD1,once,TGTGCCAGCAGTTTATACCAGGGACAGGGTTCTTACTTC,CASSLYQGQGSYF
18,TRBJ2-5,TRBV11-2,-,-,TGTGCCAGCAGTCGGGATCATAGCTACCCCGCCGTTTATGAGACCCAGTACTTC,CASSRDHSYPAVYETQYF
14,TRBJ1-2,TRBV7-2,TRBD1,-,TGTGCCAGCAGCTCCAGGGGGGAAGGCTATGGCTACACCTTC,CASSSRGEGYGYTF
14,TRBJ1-6,TRBV5-4,-,few,TGTGCCAGCAGCTTGGGACAGCACGATTCACCCCTCCACTTT,CASSLGQHDSPLHF
13,TRBJ1-2,TRBV6-5,TRBD1,-,TGTGCCAGCAGAAAGGGGACAGAATATAGCTACACCTTC,CASRKGTEYSYTF